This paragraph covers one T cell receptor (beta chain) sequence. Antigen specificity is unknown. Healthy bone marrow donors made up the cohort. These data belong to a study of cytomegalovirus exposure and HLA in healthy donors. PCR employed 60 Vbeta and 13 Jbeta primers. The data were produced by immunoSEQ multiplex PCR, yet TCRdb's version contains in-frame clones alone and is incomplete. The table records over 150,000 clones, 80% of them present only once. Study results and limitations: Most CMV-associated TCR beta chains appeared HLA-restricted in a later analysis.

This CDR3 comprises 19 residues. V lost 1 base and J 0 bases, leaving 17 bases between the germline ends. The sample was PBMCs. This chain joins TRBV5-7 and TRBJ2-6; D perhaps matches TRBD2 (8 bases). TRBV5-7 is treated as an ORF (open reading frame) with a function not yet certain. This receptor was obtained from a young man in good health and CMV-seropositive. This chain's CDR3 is CASSLRGGQSRSGANVLTF. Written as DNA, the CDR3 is TGTGCCAGCAGCTTGCGGGGGGGACAGAGCCGCTCTGGGGCCAACGTCCTGACTTTC.